The following is a T cell receptor (beta chain) sequence with its context. Its antigen remains unknown. The study ran its PCR with 60 Vbeta and 13 Jbeta primers. Some clones are missing from TCRdb's copy, which holds only in-frame ones; the method was immunoSEQ multiplex PCR. The sample lists some 96,000 clones, 64% seen once, with under 4% in the top ten. The sample comes from a study of cytomegalovirus exposure and HLA in healthy donors. Study outcomes and limitations: The authors later linked a missense DCLRE1C variant to TCR beta V- and J-gene trimming.

The sequence derives from a man in his 60s in good health and CMV-seronegative. The material sequenced was PBMCs.

The CDR3 DNA reads TGTGCCAGCAGCCCTGGACAGGCCTACTATGGCTACACCTTC. Translating gives CASSPGQAYYGYTF. This chain connects TRBV28 to TRBJ1-2; TRBD1 matches 7 bases. This CDR3 is 14 amino acids long. Germline V gene lookup returns CDR1 MDHEN and CDR2 SYDVKM. V was clipped by 6 bases and J by 3 bases; unmatched bases: 7.